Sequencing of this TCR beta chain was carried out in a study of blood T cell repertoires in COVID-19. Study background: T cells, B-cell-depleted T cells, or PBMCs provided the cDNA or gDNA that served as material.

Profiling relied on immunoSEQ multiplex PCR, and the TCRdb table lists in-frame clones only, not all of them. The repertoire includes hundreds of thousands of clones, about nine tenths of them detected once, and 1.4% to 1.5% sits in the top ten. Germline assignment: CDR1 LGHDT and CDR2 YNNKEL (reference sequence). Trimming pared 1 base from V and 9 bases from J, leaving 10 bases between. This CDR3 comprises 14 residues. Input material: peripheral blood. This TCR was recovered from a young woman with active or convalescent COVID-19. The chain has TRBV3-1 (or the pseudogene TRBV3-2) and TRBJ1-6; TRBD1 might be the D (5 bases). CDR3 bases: TGTGCCAGCAGCCAAGGGGGCGTTGGTTCACCCCTCCACTTT. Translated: CASSQGGVGSPLHF.